The 26 T cell receptor beta chains given below trace back to one sample, sequenced in a study of breast tumors, draining lymph nodes, adjacent tissues. From the multiplex PCR reads, TCRdb called clonotypes with MiXCR, one entry per CDR3 protein. Found here are some 200,000 distinct CDR3 sequences, roughly 31% of them singletons; the top ten hold 4% to 4.5%. Samples came from axillary lymph nodes draining the breast cancer. The specimen sequenced was axillary lymph node tissue. These receptors came from a female donor with breast cancer. Some clones in this sample may be carry-over from other donors' samples.

This clonotype was recorded a few times. The rearrangement joins TRBV20-1 to TRBJ1-1; D remains ambiguous. Germline V gene sequence: CDR1 DFQATT, CDR2 SNEGSKA (reference sequence). Trimming shortened V by 3 bases and J by 1 base, and 3 bases separated the two germline ends. This CDR3 has 11 residues. In DNA form, the CDR3 reads TGCAGTGCTAGCCAGAACACTGAAGCTTTCTTT. Translating gives CSASQNTEAFF.

Many counts were recorded for this clonotype. The chain joins TRBV28 to TRBJ2-7, with D perhaps TRBD2 (6 bases). Per the germline V gene, CDR1 is MDHEN and CDR2 is SYDVKM. V was clipped by 9 bases and J by 7 bases, with 10 bases between them. The CDR3 runs 10 residues. Here the CDR3 DNA reads TGTGCCAGTTTAGCGGTTGAGCAGTACTTC. Translating it yields CASLAVEQYF.

This clonotype was found many times. The rearrangement uses TRBV11-2 and TRBJ2-3; D may be TRBD1 or TRBD2 (6 bases each). The CDR3 is 18 residues long. In germline, CDR1 is SGHAT, CDR2 FQNNGV. The V gene lost 5 bases and the J gene lost 2 bases, with 23 bases spanning the gap. The CDR3 DNA sequence: TGTGCCAGCAGCCGAGGGGGTAGCGGAACCTCCACCACAGATACGCAGTATTTT. It translates to CASSRGGSGTSTTDTQYF.

V gene TRBV2 combines with J gene TRBJ2-3; D not certain. CDR3 length equals 12 residues. Germline assignment: CDR1 SNHLY and CDR2 FYNNEI. Trimming removed 8 bases from V and 2 bases from J, with 8 bases in between. The CDR3 DNA is TGTGCCAGCCGATTTTTCACAGATACGCAGTATTTT. This gives the protein CASRFFTDTQYF. Based on the CDR3 plus reference TRBV2 and TRBJ2-3, the full variable domain is EPEVTQTPSHQVTQMGQEVILRCVPISNHLYFYWYRQILGQKVEFLVSFYNNEISEKSEIFDDQFSVERPDGSNFTLKIRSTKLEDSAMYFCASRFFTDTQYFGPGTRLTVL.

This clonotype has a count of ten or more. The V gene is TRBV19, the J gene TRBJ2-5; 9 bases fit TRBD1. The CDR3 has 14 residues. The V and J ends lost 4 bases and 5 bases, in that order; junction bases with no gene match: 5. Germline loops: CDR1 LNHDA, CDR2 SQIVND (reference sequence). This chain's CDR3 is CASSTQGAGETQYF. CDR3 bases: TGTGCCAGTAGTACACAGGGGGCCGGGGAGACCCAGTACTTC.

This clonotype was seen at least ten times. The chain recombines TRBV5-5 with TRBJ1-2, with 11 bases identical to TRBD1. Losses at the gene ends were 4 bases for V and 8 bases for J; bases not matched to a gene: 10. This CDR3 has 15 amino acids. CDR1 and CDR2 from the germline V gene are SGHKS and YYEKEE (reference sequence). CDR3 in amino acids: CASSPEGQGGRGYTF. The CDR3, as DNA: TGTGCCAGCAGCCCGGAGGGACAGGGGGGAAGGGGCTACACCTTC.

This clonotype was counted ten times or more. V gene TRBV6-5 combines with J gene TRBJ2-7, with 8 bases identical to TRBD2. The germline CDR1 and CDR2 sequences are MNHEY and SVGAGI. The length of the CDR3 is 12 residues. J gave up 6 bases and V 8 bases, and 6 bases lay outside the gene matches. The CDR3 nucleotides are TGTGCCAGCGAGGGACTAGGATCCGAGCAGTACTTC. This sequence encodes CASEGLGSEQYF.

The genes are TRBV20-1 and TRBJ1-2; 7 bases map to TRBD1. The J segment lost 4 bases and the V segment lost 3 bases, leaving 8 bases of the junction unmatched. CDR1 and CDR2 from the germline V gene are DFQATT and SNEGSKA (reference sequence). The CDR3 totals 14 residues. CDR3 nucleotides: TGCAGTGCTAGGCGGGACAGAGCTACCTATGGCTACACCTTC. Translating it yields CSARRDRATYGYTF.

The chain carries TRBV6-7 and TRBJ1-4; perhaps TRBD1 as D (6 bases). TRBV6-7 is flagged as an ORF with uncertain function. Trimming pared 0 bases from V and 5 bases from J, leaving 25 bases between. This CDR3 is built from 20 residues. DNA of the CDR3: TGTGCCAGCAGTTACTCCTCCGGGACTAGCGGGGGCCGGAGAAATGAAAAACTGTTTTTT. Protein sequence: CASSYSSGTSGGRRNEKLFF.

A word on this clonotype: The CDR3 end shows no conserved phenylalanine or tryptophan, and so a read error is likely. Because the CDR3's place on the DNA is in doubt, the DNA is left out and the CDR3 is given as listed by TCRdb. The rearrangement joins TRBV6-4 to TRBJ1-6; the D call TRBD1 from the table was never checked on the DNA. The CDR3 is 8 residues long, ends included. Germline CDR1 and CDR2: MRHNA and SNTAGT. The chain's CDR3 is CASSHPPG.

The table lists this clonotype with a few counts. This chain connects TRBV6-2 or TRBV6-3 to TRBJ2-1; tentative D call: TRBD2 (5 bases). V lost 8 bases, J lost 0 bases, and 8 bases lay in between. Germline loops: CDR1 MNHEY, CDR2 SVGEGT. The CDR3 loop spans 13 amino acids. The CDR3 loop reads CASGRSSYNEQFF. CDR3 in DNA: TGTGCCAGCGGGAGATCCTCCTACAATGAGCAGTTCTTC.

This clonotype was observed at least ten times. The chain links TRBV7-3 to TRBJ2-5; D is uncertain. The CDR3 is 13 amino acids. V lost 2 bases and J lost 1, with 5 bases in between. Germline CDR1 is SGHTA and CDR2 is FQGTGA. The CDR3, as DNA: TGTGCCAGCAGCTTACCCCCCCAAGAGACCCAGTACTTC. Residues: CASSLPPQETQYF.

Of note for this clonotype: A much larger clone sits a single nucleotide away, making a read error possible. The V call is TRBV6-6, the J call TRBJ2-7; maybe TRBD1 (6 bases). CDR1 is MNHNY and CDR2 is SVGAGI in the germline V gene (reference sequence). The CDR3 covers 15 residues. V lost 8 bases, J lost 2 bases, and 19 bases lay in between. The CDR3 DNA reads TGTGCCAGCGGTGAATTAGGGGGTACTACCTACGAGCAGTACTTC. It codes for CASGELGGTTYEQYF.

The CDR3 region has the DNA TGCGCCAGCAGCCAAAGCCCCAGGGACGAGCAGCCCCAGCATTTT. Its protein is CASSQSPRDEQPQHF. The chain recombines TRBV4-1 with TRBJ1-5, with a weak D call TRBD1 (5 bases). Germline CDR1 is MGHRA and CDR2 is YSYEKL. The V and J ends lost 2 bases and 7 bases respectively, with 15 bases between them. This CDR3 region has 15 residues.

This clonotype was detected ten times or more. This chain joins TRBV5-5 and TRBJ2-1; 8 nucleotides match TRBD1. This CDR3 region has 15 residues. J was trimmed by 10 bases and V by 2 bases; bases with no gene match: 11. Germline assignment: CDR1 SGHKS and CDR2 YYEKEE (reference sequence). The DNA for the CDR3 is TGTGCCAGCAGCTTCTCTGCGGCAGGGGGCAGAGAGCAGTTCTTC. This sequence encodes CASSFSAAGGREQFF. The full variable domain, completed using reference TRBV5-5 and TRBJ2-1, is DAGVTQSPTHLIKTRGQQVTLRCSPISGHKSVSWYQQVLGQGPQFIFQYYEKEERGRGNFPDRFSARQFPNYSSELNVNALLLGDSALYLCASSFSAAGGREQFFGPGTRLTVL.

This clonotype was counted many times. As DNA, the CDR3 is TGCAGCGGCGGCGGGGTGGGGGCGGGCGAGCAGTACTTC. Encoded protein: CSGGGVGAGEQYF. The V and J genes are TRBV29-1 and TRBJ2-7; TRBD1 or TRBD2 may be the D gene (6 bases each). CDR1 and CDR2 (germline): SQVTM, ANQGSEA. This CDR3 is 13 amino acids long. Deletions cut 7 bases from V and 6 bases from J, with 19 bases between.

The rearrangement joins TRBV19 to TRBJ1-1; D remains unclear. V lost 6 bases and J lost 1, with 9 bases in between. In germline, CDR1 is LNHDA, CDR2 SQIVND (reference sequence). The CDR3 loop spans 13 amino acids. CDR3 amino acids: CASRDGWNTEAFF. CDR3 DNA: TGTGCCAGTAGGGACGGCTGGAACACTGAAGCTTTCTTT.

This clonotype was seen at least ten times. The rearrangement links TRBV20-1 to TRBJ2-1; no clear D gene. CDR1 is DFQATT and CDR2 is SNEGSKA in the germline V gene (reference sequence). V was cut by 4 bases and J by 8 bases, with 12 bases left in between. This CDR3 region has 12 residues. The DNA for the CDR3 is TGCAGTGCTAATTTTGTAGCAGATGAGCAGTTCTTC. Translating it yields CSANFVADEQFF.

This chain connects TRBV6-4 to TRBJ1-6, with 9 bases fitting TRBD1. V lost 2 bases to trimming and J lost 7 bases; unmatched junction nucleotides: 0. The CDR3 contains 14 residues. Germline CDR1 and CDR2: MRHNA and SNTAGT. The CDR3 here is CASSDGTGNSPLHF. CDR3 coding DNA: TGTGCCAGCAGTGACGGGACAGGGAATTCACCCCTCCACTTT.

As concerns this clonotype: A much bigger clone sits one base away, suggesting this may be a read error. The genes are TRBV20-1 and TRBJ1-6; no clear D. The CDR3 totals 15 residues. Per the germline V gene, CDR1 is DFQATT and CDR2 is SNEGSKA (reference sequence). The V end was cut by 6 bases, the J end by 9 bases, with 21 bases between. DNA for the CDR3: TGCAGTGCCGCCCCCGGAGAAGGGAATACTTCACCCCTCCACTTT. It yields the protein CSAAPGEGNTSPLHF.

The V call is TRBV14, the J call TRBJ1-2, with TRBD1 matching 7 bases. The ends lost 0 bases at V and 1 base at J; junction bases unmatched: 5. This CDR3 has 16 residues. The germline V gene has CDR1 SGHDN and CDR2 FVKESK. CDR3 amino acids: CASSQDEGAVNYGYTF. The CDR3 coding sequence is TGTGCCAGCAGCCAAGATGAGGGGGCCGTTAACTATGGCTACACCTTC.

This clonotype came up many times. The chain recombines TRBV6-1 with TRBJ1-2; D gene ambiguous. The CDR3 sequence is 13 residues long. The V end was cut by 5 bases, the J end by 0 bases, with 7 bases between. Germline V gives CDR1 MNHNS, CDR2 SASEGT. The CDR3 region is CASSQKSNYGYTF. CDR3 DNA: TGTGCCAGCAGTCAAAAATCTAACTATGGCTACACCTTC.

There are a few counts of this clonotype. The chain combines TRBV20-1 with TRBJ1-1; D is possibly TRBD1 (5 bases). V lost 6 bases and J lost 6, with 20 bases in between. Germline V gives CDR1 DFQATT, CDR2 SNEGSKA (reference sequence). The CDR3 runs to 14 residues. The CDR3 region has the DNA TGCAGTGCCGACCGGGTGCAGGGAAGGGCTGAAGCTTTCTTT. Translated: CSADRVQGRAEAFF.

This clonotype was recorded many times. This chain connects TRBV6-5 to TRBJ2-1; 7 bases fit TRBD2. V shed 8 bases and J 2 bases; nucleotides not matched to a gene: 6. Per the germline V gene, CDR1 is MNHEY and CDR2 is SVGAGI. CDR3 length equals 14 residues. The CDR3 DNA is TGTGCCAGCGGGATAGCGGGTCCCTACAATGAGCAGTTCTTC. This gives the protein CASGIAGPYNEQFF.

This clonotype was picked up many times. The chain recombines TRBV4-3 with TRBJ2-7, with D possibly TRBD1 on 5 matching bases. Germline V gives CDR1 LGHNA, CDR2 YSLEER. V lost 0 bases and J 5 bases, leaving 14 bases between the germline ends. The CDR3 length is 15 residues. CDR3 coding DNA: TGCGCCAGCAGCCAAGATATACGGACAAAACACGAGCAGTACTTC. It translates to CASSQDIRTKHEQYF.

The CDR3 sequence: CASSLTGGDNEQFF. Written as DNA, the CDR3 is TGTGCCAGCAGCTTAACAGGGGGGGACAATGAGCAGTTCTTC. This chain joins TRBV7-3 and TRBJ2-1, with D perhaps matching TRBD2 (7 bases). The V gene lost 0 bases and the J gene lost 5 bases, with 8 bases spanning the gap. The CDR3 is made up of 14 amino acids. The V gene's germline CDR1 is SGHTA and CDR2 FQGTGA.